This T cell receptor (beta chain) stems from a study of human versus mouse CDR3 diversity and MHC coevolution. Whole-study context: Valid reads per sample ranged from about 0.6 x 10^7 to 1.7 x 10^7. Whole-study results and caveats: Humans had the largest estimated TCR beta repertoire, around 1.6 million clonotypes. Human T cells were selected on over 5 MHC II alleles.

A note on this clone: Antigen unknown.

Sequenced by immunoSEQ multiplex PCR; TCRdb stores in-frame clones only, minus some. This sample yields roughly 86,000 clones, of which 85% to 95% are seen a single time; 1.3% to 1.5% belongs to the top ten. The CDR3 is made up of 14 amino acids. Germline V gene data show CDR1 as ENHRY and CDR2 as SYGVKD. The trim removed 8 bases at V and 3 bases at J, leaving 5 bases unmatched. The V and J genes are TRBV10-3 and TRBJ1-1; TRBD1 aligns across 11 bases. Sequencing input: naive CD4+ T cells from blood. Subset of the sample: CD45RO-negative CD62L-positive naive CD4 T cells. The clonotype was recovered from a person aged 25 to 69 in good health. For the CDR3, the DNA is TGTGCCATCGGGACAGGGGGGGAACACACTGAAGCTTTCTTT. This codes for CAIGTGGEHTEAFF.